This TCR beta chain came from a study of T cell repertoires in cytomegalovirus infection. Background on the study: From public TCR beta signatures came an indication of both CMV infection and matching HLA type.

The study's findings and limits: Within the response measured ex vivo, HLA-C-restricted CMV-specific TCR beta clonotypes were dominant.

Trimming took 0 bases from V and 5 from J, leaving 12 bases between them. In germline, CDR1 is SGHTA, CDR2 FQGNSA. The CDR3 spans 15 residues. The sample holds many counts of this clonotype. Its antigen is unknown. TCRdb re-called the reads through MiXCR, storing one row per CDR3 protein. Of tens of thousands of distinct CDR3 sequences in the sample, over 3.5% were seen once. The sequencing input was PBMCs. This sequence originates from a human donor in good health (CMV status not recorded). Some clones in this sample may be carry-over from other donors' samples. The chain is built from TRBV7-2 and TRBJ2-3; D might be TRBD1 (5 bases). CDR3 amino acids: CASSLALGRVDTQYF. The DNA for the CDR3 is TGTGCCAGCAGCTTAGCGCTCGGCAGGGTAGATACGCAGTATTTT. Full variable domain (rest looked up from reference TRBV7-2 and TRBJ2-3): GAGVSQSPSNKVTEKGKDVELRCDPISGHTALYWYRQSLGQGLEFLIYFQGNSAPDKSGLPSDRFSAERTGGSVSTLTIQRTQQEDSAVYLCASSLALGRVDTQYFGPGTRLTVL.